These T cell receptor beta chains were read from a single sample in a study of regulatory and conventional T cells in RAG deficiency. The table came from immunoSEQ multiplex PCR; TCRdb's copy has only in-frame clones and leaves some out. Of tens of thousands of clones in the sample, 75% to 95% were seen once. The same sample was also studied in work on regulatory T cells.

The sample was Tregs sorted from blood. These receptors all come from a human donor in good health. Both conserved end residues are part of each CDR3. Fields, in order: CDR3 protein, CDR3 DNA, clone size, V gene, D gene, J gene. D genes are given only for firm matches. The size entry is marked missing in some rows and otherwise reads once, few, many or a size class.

CASRGASNTGELFF	TGTGCCAGCCGGGGCGCCTCGAACACCGGGGAGCTGTTTTTT	NA	TRBV6-4	NA	TRBJ2-2
CASSLERGQVNTEAFF	TGCGCCAGCAGCTTGGAGAGGGGGCAGGTGAACACTGAAGCTTTCTTT	NA	TRBV5-1	TRBD1	TRBJ1-1
CASSNRQGAAFF	TGTGCCAGCAGTAATCGACAGGGAGCCGCTTTCTTC	NA	TRBV6-5	TRBD1	TRBJ1-1
CASSVERGGGNEQFF	TGCGCCAGCAGCGTTGAGCGGGGGGGCGGCAATGAGCAGTTCTTC	NA	TRBV5-1	TRBD2	TRBJ2-1
CASSLGGTSTGGYTF	TGTGCCAGCAGTTTAGGGGGGACATCCACCGGTGGCTACACCTTC	NA	TRBV28	NA	TRBJ1-2
CASSISGGLGQPQHF	TGTGCCAGTAGTATCTCAGGGGGGCTGGGTCAGCCCCAGCATTTT	NA	TRBV19	TRBD1	TRBJ1-5
CASSPDRVREQYF	TGTGCCAGCTCACCAGACAGGGTGAGAGAGCAGTACTTC	NA	TRBV18	TRBD1	TRBJ2-7
CSVDRDSRGDEQFF	TGCAGCGTTGATAGGGACAGCAGAGGGGATGAGCAGTTCTTC	NA	TRBV29-1	TRBD1	TRBJ2-1
CASSFGARETQYF	TGTGCCAGCAGCTTCGGGGCTCGGGAGACCCAGTACTTC	NA	TRBV7-9	NA	TRBJ2-5
CASKVQFSGNTIYF	TGTGCCAGCAAGGTTCAGTTCTCTGGAAACACCATATATTTT	medium-sized	TRBV6-5	NA	TRBJ1-3
CASGLGSQSRRAFF	TGTGCTAGTGGTTTAGGGTCCCAATCGAGGCGGGCTTTCTTT	once	TRBV12-5	NA	TRBJ1-1
CASSSSGTIYF	TGTGCCAGCAGTAGTTCAGGCACCATATATTTT	NA	TRBV2	NA	TRBJ1-3
CASSLRDRGFGGYTF	TGCGCCAGCAGCCTTCGGGACAGGGGATTCGGTGGCTACACCTTC	NA	TRBV5-1	TRBD1	TRBJ1-2
CASSSARGPRSGNTIYF	TGTGCCAGCAGCTCTGCCAGGGGGCCCCGCTCTGGAAACACCATATATTTT	NA	TRBV7-4	TRBD1	TRBJ1-3
CASSSPSGRMNTEAFF	TGTGCCAGCAGTTCCCCCTCAGGACGGATGAACACTGAAGCTTTCTTT	NA	TRBV2	NA	TRBJ1-1
CASSVGGGSGNTIYF	TGTGCCAGCAGCGTAGGAGGGGGCTCTGGAAACACCATATATTTT	NA	TRBV9	NA	TRBJ1-3
CASSRLAGGSSYNEQFF	TGTGCCAGCAGTAGGCTAGCGGGGGGGAGCTCCTACAATGAGCAGTTCTTC	NA	TRBV27	TRBD2	TRBJ2-1
CASSAHSVGNAGNTIYF	TGTGCCAGCAGTGCTCATTCTGTGGGGAATGCTGGAAACACCATATATTTT	NA	TRBV6-1	NA	TRBJ1-3
CASSATGTAYEQYF	TGTGCCAGCAGTGCCACCGGGACAGCCTACGAGCAGTACTTC	NA	TRBV6-1	TRBD1	TRBJ2-7
CASSLGGIYTYEQYF	TGCGCCAGCAGCTTGGGGGGGATCTATACCTACGAGCAGTACTTC	NA	TRBV5-1	NA	TRBJ2-7
CASRGRVAYGYTF	TGTGCCAGCCGGGGCAGGGTTGCCTATGGCTACACCTTC	NA	TRBV28	NA	TRBJ1-2
CASSLRQGAIGANVLTF	TGTGCCAGCAGCTTAAGGCAGGGGGCTATTGGGGCCAACGTCCTGACTTTC	few	TRBV7-8	TRBD1	TRBJ2-6
CASSLLGGAGTDTQYF	TGTGCCAGCAGCCTTCTCGGGGGGGCCGGCACAGATACGCAGTATTTT	NA	TRBV4-2	TRBD2	TRBJ2-3
CASSLKSGNYGYTF	TGTGCCAGCAGCTTAAAGTCAGGAAATTATGGCTACACCTTC	NA	TRBV7-9	NA	TRBJ1-2
CASSASRNTEAFF	TGTGCCAGCAGTGCGAGCAGGAACACTGAAGCTTTCTTT	NA	TRBV6-4	NA	TRBJ1-1
CASSLARMGRPNEKLFF	TGCGCCAGCAGCTTGGCTAGGATGGGCAGGCCCAATGAAAAACTGTTTTTT	NA	TRBV5-1	NA	TRBJ1-4
CASSFRTVGYTF	TGTGCCAGCAGTTTTCGGACGGTGGGCTACACCTTC	once	TRBV7-2	NA	TRBJ1-2
CASSQETSISEQYF	TGTGCCAGCAGCCAAGAGACTAGCATAAGCGAGCAGTACTTC	NA	TRBV4-2	TRBD2	TRBJ2-7
CASSKGGVDTQYF	TGTGCCAGTAGTAAAGGGGGGGTAGATACGCAGTATTTT	NA	TRBV19	NA	TRBJ2-3
CASSRTGESAEAFF	TGTGCCAGCTCCCGAACCGGGGAATCCGCTGAAGCTTTCTTT	NA	TRBV18	NA	TRBJ1-1
CASSLMGTGGYGYTF	TGTGCCAGCAGTTTAATGGGCACAGGGGGCTATGGCTACACCTTC	NA	TRBV5-4	TRBD1	TRBJ1-2
CASSPRQTRNEKLFF	TGTGCCAGCAGCCCACGACAGACCAGAAACGAAAAACTGTTTTTT	NA	TRBV11-2	NA	TRBJ1-4
CASSQERRDQPQHF	TGCGCCAGCAGCCAAGAACGGCGGGATCAGCCCCAGCATTTT	once	TRBV4-1	NA	TRBJ1-5
CARRRGGETGELFF	TGTGCCCGCAGGAGAGGGGGGGAAACCGGGGAGCTGTTTTTT	NA	TRBV9	NA	TRBJ2-2
CASSLTWGPNQPQHF	TGTGCCAGCAGCCTCACCTGGGGGCCCAATCAGCCCCAGCATTTT	NA	TRBV7-6	NA	TRBJ1-5
CASSPTRAVGELFF	TGTGCCAGCTCCCCCACGAGGGCTGTCGGGGAGCTGTTTTTT	NA	TRBV18	NA	TRBJ2-2
CAISPGTAEGETQYF	TGTGCCATCAGTCCCGGGACGGCGGAGGGAGAGACCCAGTACTTC	few	TRBV10-3	NA	TRBJ2-5
CASSFAENYGYTF	TGTGCCAGCAGCTTTGCGGAAAACTATGGCTACACCTTC	NA	TRBV7-9	NA	TRBJ1-2
CASSLAPGANTEAFF	TGCGCCAGCAGCTTGGCCCCAGGGGCGAACACTGAAGCTTTCTTT	NA	TRBV5-1	NA	TRBJ1-1
CASSQDGRHGYTF	TGTGCCAGCAGCCAAGATGGCCGGCATGGCTACACCTTC	NA	TRBV14	NA	TRBJ1-2
CASSPQLAGGSYNEQFF	TGTGCCAGCTCACCACAACTAGCGGGGGGATCATACAATGAGCAGTTCTTC	NA	TRBV18	TRBD2	TRBJ2-1
CASSLDPHPYNEQFF	TGTGCCAGCAGCTTAGACCCTCACCCCTACAATGAGCAGTTCTTC	NA	TRBV7-2	NA	TRBJ2-1
CASSLYTEPTYNSPLHF	TGTGCCAGCAGTTTATACACAGAGCCGACCTATAATTCACCCCTCCACTTT	NA	TRBV27	NA	TRBJ1-6
CASSLRRNTYEQYF	TGTGCCAGCAGCCTCAGACGGAACACCTACGAGCAGTACTTC	NA	TRBV6-5	NA	TRBJ2-7